This paragraph reports one T cell receptor beta chain. The antigen is not known. Method: immunoSEQ multiplex PCR; TCRdb's copy keeps in-frame clones and lacks some. The sample consists of about 27,000 clones, about four fifths of them appearing once. Germline CDR1 is SEHNR and CDR2 is FQNEAQ (reference sequence). Trimming cost V 4 bases and J 6 bases; bases outside gene matches: 9. The CDR3 totals 15 residues. These data are taken from a study of graft-versus-host responses after intestinal transplantation. Overall study: Multivisceral, liver-intestinal, or isolated intestinal grafts went to recipients.

Study-wide results and caveats: Ileal or blood samples showed some GvH clones first, and such clones were also found in recipient marrow. High graft-versus-host to host-versus-graft clonal ratios were seen in allografts of patients with graft-donor T cell macrochimerism.

This clonotype was obtained from a human donor who was the organ donor for an intestinal transplant. The specimen was unstimulated CD8+ T cells sorted from spleen or lymph node cells, collected before transplant. The gene calls are TRBV7-9 and TRBJ2-1; 7 nucleotides line up with TRBD2. The DNA of the CDR3 is TGTGCCAGCAGCTGGAGCGGGGCTCCTCGCAATGAGCAGTTCTTC. Translated, it gives CASSWSGAPRNEQFF.